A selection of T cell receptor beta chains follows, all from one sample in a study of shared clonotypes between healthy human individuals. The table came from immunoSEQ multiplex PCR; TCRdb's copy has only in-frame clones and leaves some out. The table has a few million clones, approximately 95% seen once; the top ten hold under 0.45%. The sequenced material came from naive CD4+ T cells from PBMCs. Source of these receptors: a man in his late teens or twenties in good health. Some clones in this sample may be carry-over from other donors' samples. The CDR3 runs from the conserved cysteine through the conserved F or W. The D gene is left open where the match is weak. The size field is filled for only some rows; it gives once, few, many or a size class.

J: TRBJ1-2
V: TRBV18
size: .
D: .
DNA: TGTGCCAGCTCACGGGGGCTACAGGGAGTGAACTATGGCTACACCTTC
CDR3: CASSRGLQGVNYGYTF

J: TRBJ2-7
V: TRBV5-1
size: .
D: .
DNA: TGCGCCAGCAGCTTACTTGAATCCTACGAGCAGTACTTC
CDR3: CASSLLESYEQYF

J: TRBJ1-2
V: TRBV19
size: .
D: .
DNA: TGTGCCAGTAGTATGACGTGGCGGGGCTACACCTTC
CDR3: CASSMTWRGYTF

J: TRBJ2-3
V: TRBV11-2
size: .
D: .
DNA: TGTGCCAGCAGCTCAAGCCCCACAGATACGCAGTATTTT
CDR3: CASSSSPTDTQYF

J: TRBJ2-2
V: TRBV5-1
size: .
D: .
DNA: TGCGCCAGCAGCTTGGAACAGGGCAAAACCGGGGAGCTGTTTTTT
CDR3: CASSLEQGKTGELFF

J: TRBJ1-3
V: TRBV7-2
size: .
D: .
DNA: TGTGCCAGCAGCTTAGGAGGGGCAGGAAACACCATATATTTT
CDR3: CASSLGGAGNTIYF

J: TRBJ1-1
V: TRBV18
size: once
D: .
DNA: TGTGCCAGCTCTCCATATTTAGGGCAGAACACTGAAGCTTTCTTT
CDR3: CASSPYLGQNTEAFF

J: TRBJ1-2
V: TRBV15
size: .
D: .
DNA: TGTGCCACCAGCAGAGTTGGCGGGGGACCAGACAATGGCTACACCTTC
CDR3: CATSRVGGGPDNGYTF

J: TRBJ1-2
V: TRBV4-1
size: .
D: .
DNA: TGCGCCAGCAGCCAAGCTAGGGGTAACTATGGCTACACCTTC
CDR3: CASSQARGNYGYTF

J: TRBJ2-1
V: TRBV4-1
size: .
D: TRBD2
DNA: TGCGCCAGCAGCCAAGTACTGTTACTAGCGGGAGACAATGAGCAGTTCTTC
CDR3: CASSQVLLLAGDNEQFF

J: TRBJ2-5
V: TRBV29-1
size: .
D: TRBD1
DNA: TGCAGCGTTGGGTCGGACAGGGCTGGAGAGACCCAGTACTTC
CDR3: CSVGSDRAGETQYF

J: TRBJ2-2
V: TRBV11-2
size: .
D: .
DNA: TGTGCCAGCAGCCCACCTCCCGGGGAGCTGTTTTTT
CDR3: CASSPPPGELFF

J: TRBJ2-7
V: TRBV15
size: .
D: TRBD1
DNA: TGTGCCACCAGCAGGAGACAGGGTCGAAACTACGAGCAGTACTTC
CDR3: CATSRRQGRNYEQYF

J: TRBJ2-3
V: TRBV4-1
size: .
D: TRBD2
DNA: TGCGCCAGCAGCCCACAGGGTGCGGGAGGGCCAGATACGCAGTATTTT
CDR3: CASSPQGAGGPDTQYF

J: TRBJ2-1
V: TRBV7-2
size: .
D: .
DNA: TGTGCCAGCAGCTTAATCGATGAGCAGTTCTTC
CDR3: CASSLIDEQFF

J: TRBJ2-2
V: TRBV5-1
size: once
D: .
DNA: TGCGCCAGCAGCTTGCGGGCAGCAAACACCGGGGAGCTGTTTTTT
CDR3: CASSLRAANTGELFF

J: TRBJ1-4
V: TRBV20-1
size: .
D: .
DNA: TGCAGTGCTAGGAGGGGGGAAAAACTGTTTTTT
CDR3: CSARRGEKLFF

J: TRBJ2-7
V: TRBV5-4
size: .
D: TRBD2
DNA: TGTGCTTTTTGGAGAGCGGGAGGAGGCACCTACGAGCAGTACTTC
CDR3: CAFWRAGGGTYEQYF

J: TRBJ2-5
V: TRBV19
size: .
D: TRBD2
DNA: TGTGCCAGTAGTATAGATAAAGCGGGAGAATTAGAGACCCAGTACTTC
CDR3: CASSIDKAGELETQYF

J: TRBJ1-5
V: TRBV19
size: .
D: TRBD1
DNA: TGTGCCAGTAGCTTTGGGACAGGGAGTCAGCCCCAGCATTTT
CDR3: CASSFGTGSQPQHF

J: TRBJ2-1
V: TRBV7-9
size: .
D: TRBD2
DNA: TGTGCCAGCACCAAAATTGGCGGGACTACTAGTGAACAGTTCTTC
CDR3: CASTKIGGTTSEQFF

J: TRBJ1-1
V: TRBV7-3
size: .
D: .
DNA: TGTGCCAGCAGCCCCTTTTTGGGGGCTAGAGCCTTT
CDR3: CASSPFLGARAF

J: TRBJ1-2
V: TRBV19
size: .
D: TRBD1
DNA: TGTGCCAGTAGTCCCTCCCGGGACAGGGGGCGGAGGTACTATGGCTACACCTTC
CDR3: CASSPSRDRGRRYYGYTF

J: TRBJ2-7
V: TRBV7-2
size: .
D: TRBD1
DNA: TGTGCCAGCAGCCCCTGGACAGGGTGGGGTTACGAGCAGTACTTC
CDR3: CASSPWTGWGYEQYF

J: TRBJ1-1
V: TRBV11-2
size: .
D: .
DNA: TGTGCCACCCAGCCCCCAGAAAAAAGCAATGAAGCTTTCTTT
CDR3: CATQPPEKSNEAFF

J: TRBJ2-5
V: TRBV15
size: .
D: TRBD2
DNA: TGTGCCACCAGCAGAGGCTGGGGGGGGGTAGAGACCCAGTACTTC
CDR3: CATSRGWGGVETQYF

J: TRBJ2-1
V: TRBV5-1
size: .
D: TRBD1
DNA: TGCGCCAGCAGCTTGGCCTCGTCAGGGGGCATGAATGAGCAGTTCTTC
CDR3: CASSLASSGGMNEQFF

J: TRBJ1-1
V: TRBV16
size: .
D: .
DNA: TGTGCCAGCAGCCAATCTGGAACCAACACTGAAGCTTTCTTT
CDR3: CASSQSGTNTEAFF

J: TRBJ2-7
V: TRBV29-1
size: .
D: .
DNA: TGCAGCGTGAAGGGACATTACGTCCACGAGCAGTACTTC
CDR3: CSVKGHYVHEQYF

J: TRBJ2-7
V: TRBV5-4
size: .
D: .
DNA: TGTGCCAGCAGCTTGGTATCGGCGAGGGACGAGCAGTACTTC
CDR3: CASSLVSARDEQYF

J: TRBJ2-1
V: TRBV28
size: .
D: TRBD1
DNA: TGTGCCAGCAGTCCTGTCGCCGGGACAGGGTGGGTCTATGAGCAGTTCTTC
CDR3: CASSPVAGTGWVYEQFF

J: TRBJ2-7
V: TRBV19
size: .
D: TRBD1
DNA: TGTGCCAGTAGTAACCGGGACAGGGGAGCCTACGAGCAGTACTTC
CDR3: CASSNRDRGAYEQYF